A selection of T cell receptor beta chains follows, all from one sample in a study of identical twins. TCRdb independently ran MiXCR on the 5' RACE reads; one entry per CDR3 protein. Of roughly 570,000 distinct CDR3 sequences in the sample, approximately 10% were seen once. The data were also submitted as part of a second study, on yellow fever vaccine responses in identical twins.

Sequenced material: PBMCs. The receptors were sampled from a woman aged 18-29 years in good health. CDR3s include the opening cysteine and the closing phenylalanine or tryptophan.

CASSSGGPNTQYF | 13 | TRBV11-3
CARADLAGQQETQYF | 15 | TRBV4-3
CASTPTGTGFFVYGYTF | 17 | TRBV6-1
CASSQGPSGNTIYF | 14 | TRBV4-3
CASSPGTGGRWTQYF | 15 | TRBV11-1
CSVDGAPTYEQYF | 13 | TRBV29-1
CAWGLDNEQFF | 11 | TRBV30
CATSDFAKGAGELFF | 15 | TRBV24-1
CASSFGAGGRDTQYF | 15 | TRBV12-3/TRBV12-4
CASSEMMRVRSENEQFF | 17 | TRBV2
CATSSLRLEGTGELFF | 16 | TRBV15
CASSQGTGAPFNEQFF | 16 | TRBV4-1
CASSLEDARQETQYF | 15 | TRBV5-1
CSADLAGAETQYF | 13 | TRBV20-1
CASSLASDGETQYF | 14 | TRBV7-9
CASSETVLVYEQYF | 14 | TRBV2
CASSEFPGTRNQPQHF | 16 | TRBV2
CASSDGGTPADTQYF | 15 | TRBV10-1
CASSYSRLADIYNEQFF | 17 | TRBV6-5
CASSRYLGGREQFF | 14 | TRBV6-2/TRBV6-3
CATRGSSYNEQFF | 13 | TRBV15
CASFGGQGDNEQFF | 14 | TRBV28
CSGVRGTQYF | 10 | TRBV29-1
CASAGVGTDTQYF | 13 | TRBV27
CASSSIQGDQETQYF | 15 | TRBV7-9
CASSPRLPPKQFF | 13 | TRBV12-3/TRBV12-4
CASSLLPGADTQYF | 14 | TRBV3-1
CASSFGGASETQYF | 14 | TRBV6-2/TRBV6-3
CATSRDTSGRITDTQYF | 17 | TRBV15
CASSLQQAYEQYF | 13 | TRBV5-1
CSARGTGDITYYEQYF | 16 | TRBV20-1
CSVDGLADSYEQYF | 14 | TRBV29-1
CASRSTGTGRNEQYF | 15 | TRBV7-9
CSVEDLSGEQYF | 12 | TRBV29-1
CASSETGLAGQETQYF | 16 | TRBV6-4
CASSFEAGGWNEQFF | 15 | TRBV5-1
CASKKNTDTQYF | 12 | TRBV5-1
CASSLTWVGTDTQYF | 15 | TRBV7-3
CASREASVAAETQYF | 15 | TRBV12-3/TRBV12-4
CASSQGGQAPETQYF | 15 | TRBV4-3
CASSLTGAMNTGELFF | 16 | TRBV5-1
CASSVGLAGSEQFF | 14 | TRBV9
CASSLDGPQGKGNQPQHF | 18 | TRBV5-1
CASSLAASGSATYEQYF | 17 | TRBV5-1
CASSATANYGYTF | 13 | TRBV7-2
CASSLSGLTYEQYF | 14 | TRBV9
CAISEDRTEKQYF | 13 | TRBV10-3
CSARGVAETQYF | 12 | TRBV20-1
CAISEYMGDYGYTF | 14 | TRBV10-3
CASSVADRVNYGYTF | 15 | TRBV9
CSATPGTGFTDTQYF | 15 | TRBV20-1
CASSSTKNTGELFF | 14 | TRBV7-9
CASSQDFLGGGEQYF | 15 | TRBV4-3